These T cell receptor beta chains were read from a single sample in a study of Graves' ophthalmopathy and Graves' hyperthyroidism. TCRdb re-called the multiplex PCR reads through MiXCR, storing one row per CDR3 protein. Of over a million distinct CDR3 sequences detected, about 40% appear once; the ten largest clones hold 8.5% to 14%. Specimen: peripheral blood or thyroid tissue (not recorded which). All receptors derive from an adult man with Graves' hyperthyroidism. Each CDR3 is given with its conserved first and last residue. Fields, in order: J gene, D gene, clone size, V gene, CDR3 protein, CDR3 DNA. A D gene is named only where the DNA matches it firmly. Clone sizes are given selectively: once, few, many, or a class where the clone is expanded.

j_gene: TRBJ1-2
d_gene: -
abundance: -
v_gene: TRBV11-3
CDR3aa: CASTLLGWGPGGYTF
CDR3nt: TGCGCCAGCACCTTGCTTGGTTGGGGGCCCGGGGGCTACACCTTC

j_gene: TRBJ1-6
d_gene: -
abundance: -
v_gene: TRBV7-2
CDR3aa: CARTASSYNSPLHF
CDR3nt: TGTGCCAGGACCGCTAGCTCCTATAATTCACCCCTCCACTTT

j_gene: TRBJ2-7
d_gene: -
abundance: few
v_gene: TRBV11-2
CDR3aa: CASSSRRDPGADEQYF
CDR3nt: TGTGCCAGCAGCTCCCGCCGGGACCCAGGCGCCGACGAGCAGTACTTC

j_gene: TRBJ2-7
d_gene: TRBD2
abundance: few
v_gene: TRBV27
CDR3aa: CASSRVAGASYEQYF
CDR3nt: TGTGCCAGCAGTCGGGTAGCGGGAGCCTCCTACGAGCAGTACTTC

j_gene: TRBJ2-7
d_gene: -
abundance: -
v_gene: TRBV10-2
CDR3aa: CASSEGPGASPEQYF
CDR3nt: TGCGCCAGCAGTGAGGGCCCGGGAGCCTCCCCCGAGCAGTACTTC

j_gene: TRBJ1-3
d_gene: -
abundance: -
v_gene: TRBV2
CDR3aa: CASSPTRTGNTIYF
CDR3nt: TGTGCCAGCAGTCCGACAAGGACTGGAAACACCATATATTTT

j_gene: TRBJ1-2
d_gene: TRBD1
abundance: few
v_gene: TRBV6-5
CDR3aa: CASSYKGQGKRYYGYTF
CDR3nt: TGTGCCAGCAGTTACAAGGGACAGGGGAAGCGTTACTATGGCTACACCTTC

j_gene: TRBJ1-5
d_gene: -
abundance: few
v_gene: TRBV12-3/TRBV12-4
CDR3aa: CASSHERSNQPQHF
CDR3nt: TGTGCCAGCAGTCATGAACGGAGCAATCAGCCCCAGCATTTT

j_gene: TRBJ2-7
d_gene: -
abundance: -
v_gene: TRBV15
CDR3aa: CAASRAAGYEQYF
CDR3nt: TGTGCCGCCAGCAGAGCGGCGGGGTACGAGCAGTACTTC

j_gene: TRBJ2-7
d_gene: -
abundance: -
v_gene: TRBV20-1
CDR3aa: CSPKETALRDYEQYF
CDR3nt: TGCAGTCCGAAGGAAACAGCTTTGAGAGACTACGAGCAGTACTTC

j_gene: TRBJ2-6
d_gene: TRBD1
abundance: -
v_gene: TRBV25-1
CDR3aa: CASSTTGPFSGANVLTF
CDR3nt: TGTGCCAGCAGTACGACAGGGCCGTTCAGTGGGGCCAACGTCCTGACTTTC

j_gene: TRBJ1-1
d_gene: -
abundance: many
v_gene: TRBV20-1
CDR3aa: CSAAGPQGRGEAFF
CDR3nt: TGCAGTGCGGCGGGTCCTCAGGGGAGGGGTGAAGCTTTCTTT

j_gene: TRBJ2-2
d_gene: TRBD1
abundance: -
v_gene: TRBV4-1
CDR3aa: CASSLSGQGVGELFF
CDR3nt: TGTGCCAGCAGCTTATCAGGACAGGGGGTAGGGGAGCTGTTTTTT

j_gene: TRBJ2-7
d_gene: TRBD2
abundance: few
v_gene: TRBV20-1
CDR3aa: CSARPPREGPAEGQYF
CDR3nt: TGCAGTGCTAGGCCCCCGAGGGAGGGGCCAGCCGAGGGGCAGTACTTC

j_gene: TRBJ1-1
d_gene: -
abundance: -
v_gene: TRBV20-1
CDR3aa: CSASSQGGNTEAFF
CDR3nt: TGCAGTGCCAGCTCGCAAGGGGGGAACACTGAAGCTTTCTTT

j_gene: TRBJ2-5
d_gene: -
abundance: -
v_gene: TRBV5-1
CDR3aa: CASSYGSRDSETQYF
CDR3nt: TGCGCCAGCAGTTATGGGAGTCGGGATTCGGAGACCCAGTACTTC

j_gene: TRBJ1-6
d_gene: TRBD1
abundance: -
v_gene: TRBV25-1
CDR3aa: CASKMTGSRSPLHF
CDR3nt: TGTGCCAGCAAAATGACAGGGAGTAGATCACCCCTCCACTTT

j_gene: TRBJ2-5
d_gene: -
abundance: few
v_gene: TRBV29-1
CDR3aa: CSVETQETQYF
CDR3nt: TGCAGCGTTGAAACTCAGGAGACCCAGTACTTC

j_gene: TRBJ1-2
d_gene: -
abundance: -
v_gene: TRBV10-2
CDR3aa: CASSSQGSNYGYTF
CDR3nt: TGTGCCAGCTCCAGTCAGGGATCTAACTATGGCTACACCTTC

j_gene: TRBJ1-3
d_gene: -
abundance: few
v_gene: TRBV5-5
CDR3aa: CASSSSTGGNTIYF
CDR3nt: TGTGCCAGCAGCTCATCCACAGGGGGAAACACCATATATTTT

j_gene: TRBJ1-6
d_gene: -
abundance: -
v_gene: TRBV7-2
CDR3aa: CASSLGGGTVNSPLHF
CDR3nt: TGTGCCAGCAGCTTAGGTGGGGGGACGGTTAATTCACCCCTCCACTTT

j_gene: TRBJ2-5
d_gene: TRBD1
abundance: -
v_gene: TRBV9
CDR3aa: CASSVGTGVRETQYF
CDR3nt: TGTGCCAGCAGCGTGGGGACAGGGGTTCGTGAGACCCAGTACTTC

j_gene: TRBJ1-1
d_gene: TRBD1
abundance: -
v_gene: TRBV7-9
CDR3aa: CASSLRQGEGTEAFF
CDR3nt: TGTGCCAGCAGCCTTCGACAGGGCGAGGGCACTGAAGCTTTCTTT

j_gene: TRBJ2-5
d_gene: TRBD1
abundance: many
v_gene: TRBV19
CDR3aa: CASRSDRGSETQYF
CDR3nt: TGTGCCAGTCGATCCGACAGGGGTTCCGAGACCCAGTACTTC

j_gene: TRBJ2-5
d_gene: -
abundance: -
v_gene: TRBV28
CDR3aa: CASGAGQQETQYF
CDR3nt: TGTGCCAGCGGGGCCGGGCAGCAAGAGACCCAGTACTTC

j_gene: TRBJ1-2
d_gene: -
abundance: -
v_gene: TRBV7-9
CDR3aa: CATPSQGNYGYTF
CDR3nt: TGTGCCACGCCTTCCCAGGGAAACTATGGCTACACCTTC

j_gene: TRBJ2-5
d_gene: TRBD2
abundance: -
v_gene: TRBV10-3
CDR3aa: CASLRIAGGQETQYF
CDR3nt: TGTGCCTCACTTCGTATAGCGGGGGGGCAAGAGACCCAGTACTTC

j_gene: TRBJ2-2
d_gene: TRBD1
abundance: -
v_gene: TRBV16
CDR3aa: CASSQTTGGTGELFF
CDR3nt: TGTGCCAGCAGCCAAACGACAGGGGGCACCGGGGAGCTGTTTTTT

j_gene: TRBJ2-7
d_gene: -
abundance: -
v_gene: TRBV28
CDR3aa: CASSYRGLRSAQYF
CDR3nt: TGTGCCAGCAGTTACAGGGGACTCCGGAGTGCGCAGTACTTC

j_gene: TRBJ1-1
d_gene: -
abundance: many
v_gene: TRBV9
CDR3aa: CASSAQLDMNTEAFF
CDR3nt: TGTGCCAGCAGCGCCCAGTTAGACATGAACACTGAAGCTTTCTTT

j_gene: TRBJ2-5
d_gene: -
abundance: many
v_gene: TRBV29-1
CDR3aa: CSVERQPQETQYF
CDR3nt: TGCAGCGTTGAGCGACAGCCTCAAGAGACCCAGTACTTC

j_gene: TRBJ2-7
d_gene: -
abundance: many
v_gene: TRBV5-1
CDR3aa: CASSLATAYEQYF
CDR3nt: TGCGCCAGCAGCTTGGCGACAGCCTACGAGCAGTACTTC

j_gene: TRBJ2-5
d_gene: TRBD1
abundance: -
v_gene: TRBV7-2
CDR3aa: CASSLAGQGTQYF
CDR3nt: TGTGCCAGCAGCTTAGCGGGACAGGGGACCCAGTACTTC

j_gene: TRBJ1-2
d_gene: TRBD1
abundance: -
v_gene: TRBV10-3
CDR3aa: CAISDAGGAGYTF
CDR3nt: TGTGCCATCAGTGATGCAGGGGGGGCGGGCTACACCTTC

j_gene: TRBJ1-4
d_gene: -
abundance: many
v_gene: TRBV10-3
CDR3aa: CAISAAPGPAAATNEKLFF
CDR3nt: TGTGCCATCAGTGCCGCCCCCGGGCCCGCCGCCGCAACTAATGAAAAACTGTTTTTT

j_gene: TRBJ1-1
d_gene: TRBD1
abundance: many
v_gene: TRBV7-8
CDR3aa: CASSYLTGMNTEAFF
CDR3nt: TGTGCCAGCAGCTATTTGACAGGGATGAACACTGAAGCTTTCTTT

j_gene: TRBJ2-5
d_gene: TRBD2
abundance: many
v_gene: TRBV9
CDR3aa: CASSAGTSGSVTQYF
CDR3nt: TGTGCCAGCAGCGCAGGGACTAGCGGGAGCGTGACCCAGTACTTC

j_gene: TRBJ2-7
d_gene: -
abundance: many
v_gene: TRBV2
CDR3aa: CASSEPGVYEQYF
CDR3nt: TGTGCCAGCAGTGAACCGGGAGTCTACGAGCAGTACTTC

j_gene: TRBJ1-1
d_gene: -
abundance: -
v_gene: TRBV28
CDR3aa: CASSPNGKEAFF
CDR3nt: TGTGCCAGCAGCCCTAACGGCAAGGAAGCTTTCTTT

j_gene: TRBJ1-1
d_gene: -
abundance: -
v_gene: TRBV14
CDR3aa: CASTFGQNTEAFF
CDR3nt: TGTGCCAGCACCTTCGGACAGAACACTGAAGCTTTCTTT

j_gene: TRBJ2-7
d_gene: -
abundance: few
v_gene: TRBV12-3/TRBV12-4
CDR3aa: CASSLEERDEQYF
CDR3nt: TGTGCCAGCAGTTTGGAGGAAAGGGACGAGCAGTACTTC

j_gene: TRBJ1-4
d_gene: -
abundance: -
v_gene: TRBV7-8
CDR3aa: CASSADRWGVNEKLFF
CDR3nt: TGTGCCAGCAGCGCCGACAGATGGGGAGTGAATGAAAAACTGTTTTTT